The source of this TCR beta chain is a study of blood T cell repertoires in COVID-19. TCRdb's table, derived via immunoSEQ multiplex PCR, lists solely in-frame clones and lacks some. This table has approximately 160,000 clones, around four fifths appearing once. With 4 bases removed from V and 2 bases from J, the gap between germline ends came to 18 bases. CDR3 length: 17 residues. Germline V CDR1 and CDR2: LNHDA, SQIVND (reference sequence). The count of this clone is one. The specimen sequenced was PBMCs or T cells enriched from blood (not recorded which). The chain employs TRBV19 and TRBJ1-5; a possible D gene is TRBD1 (5 bases). The TCR originated in a woman in her 50s in a cohort exposed to, infected with or recovered from COVID-19 (not recorded which). The CDR3 bases are TGTGCCAGTAGTAGTGAGTCGACAGCCAGGGGCAATCAGCCCCAGCATTTT. Its protein product is CASSSESTARGNQPQHF.